This note documents a single T cell receptor (beta chain) sequence. Its antigen remains undetermined. The sample holds no much larger clone one base away, and base qualities are not on file. These data come from a study of shared clonotypes between healthy human individuals (dated by TCRdb to 2020 to 2021). Context from the whole study: Three men and a couple of women, aged 18 to 49 years, made up the cohort. For each donor, CD4 naive and CD4 memory were each run on three plates, CD8 naive on two plates, and CD8 memory on one plate. To estimate repertoire size and how much clonotype sharing occurs between individuals, the study deeply sequenced the blood TCR repertoires of 4 to 6 healthy adults. To increase sequencing depth and limit assay-specific biases, TCR repertoire library preparation and sequencing were carried out by different laboratories using diverse techniques. Per donor, leukapheresis produced somewhere between about 0.9 and 9.5 billion PBMCs.

Overall results and qualifications from the work: Across a few donors, approximately 5% of naive CD4, 3.5% of naive CD8, about 2% of memory CD4, and approximately 0.42% of memory CD8 clonotypes were shared. Compared with non-shared clonotypes, the clonotypes found in all four sorted-subset donors had higher generation probabilities. Rarefaction of sorted-subset datasets indicated incomplete sequencing despite the large sequencing depth. Pairwise subsampling indicated that sequencing depth was expected to affect the degree of clonotype sharing among donors. Larger estimated clonotype richness was generally found for naive subsets than for memory subsets. Only blood was sampled, and tissue TCR repertoires likely differ from those in blood. Because the study included only a small number of donors, the genetic and exposure-history diversity represented was limited.

Using the deep immunoSEQ assay, multiplex PCR amplified TCR CDR3 regions from genomic DNA. Extracted genomic DNA from each cell subset was distributed evenly across all wells of several immunoSEQ 96-well plates, and each plate was treated as a replicate. For sorted subsets, approximately 200 ng of genomic DNA, equivalent to some 33,000 T cell genomes, went into each replicate PCR. Purified libraries were quantified with a Qubit 3.0 fluorometer, sized on a Bioanalyzer 2100, and re-quantified with the KAPA Library Quantification kit. Every immunoSEQ 96-well plate was sequenced on a dedicated single-read 150-cycle Illumina NextSeq 550 flow cell. Concerning the study's data processing: Because the immunoSEQ output held only junctional sequences and lacked quality scores, the filtering could not match the filtering applied to full-length reads. Sequences were annotated with PyIR, a Python wrapper for IgBLAST v1.9, and V/J genes and CDR3 were assigned using IMGT germline references. Reads with weak V/J assignments (E-value above 1e-6), missing CDR3, stop codons, out-of-frame junctions, or ambiguous translated residues were removed. V3J clonotypes were defined as sequences sharing an identical inferred V gene, J gene, and CDR3 amino acid sequence. Percentage overlap between repertoires was computed as shared unique clonotypes divided by the size of the smaller repertoire. Three approaches were used to assess repertoire richness: RTK rarefaction, the Chao1 estimator, and Recon v2.1 estimates of unobserved clonotypes. Generation probabilities were computed with OLGA for all TCRbeta clonotypes obtained by the gDNA method from a few donors. The clones in this table, taken by TCRdb from immuneACCESS, are in-frame only. Not every clone is retained; where verified, under half of the shortfall comes from an unresolved V gene, and the cause of the rest is unknown. The DNA was the basis for D and trimming; V, J and clone size are from that table. The sample has about 1.1 million clones on record, around 78% of them singletons. The biggest ten clones account for 0.6% to 0.75% of the sample.

In the germline V gene, CDR1 corresponds to LGHNA and CDR2 to YNFKEQ. V sheds 0 bases and J sheds 0 bases, leaving 12 bases between their ends. The CDR3 sequence holds 17 residues, the cysteine and phenylalanine included. Solely the CDR3 DNA is kept, with 51 bases framed from the first base. The donors were healthy, HIV-negative adults who had no recently reported acute infections or vaccinations. Every donor was a Caucasian adult living in Nashville, Tennessee, USA. Magnetic negative selection was used to enrich CD4+ T cells, after which naive cells were positively selected on CD45RA and the negative fraction became the memory subset. Blood was collected by leukapheresis, and PBMCs were isolated by Ficoll-Histopaque density gradient centrifugation and then cryopreserved in liquid nitrogen vapor phase. Purity and quantity of every magnetically sorted T cell population were checked by analytical flow cytometry. Each sorted fraction had its genomic DNA isolated and then quantified by UV absorbance on a Nanodrop 2000c.

The rearranged chain carries TRBV4-2 and TRBJ2-1, with the D gene not confidently named. The TCR originated in a man between 18 and 29 years old in good health. Some clones in this sample may be carry-over from other donors' samples. The specimen sequenced was memory CD4+ T cells from PBMCs. The intended sense of this specimen's cell subset or site label: CD45RA-negative fraction. The DNA sequence is given as TGTGCCAGCAGCCAAGATTCCCGAACCAGCTCCTACAATGAGCAGTTCTTC. It translates to CASSQDSRTSSYNEQFF.